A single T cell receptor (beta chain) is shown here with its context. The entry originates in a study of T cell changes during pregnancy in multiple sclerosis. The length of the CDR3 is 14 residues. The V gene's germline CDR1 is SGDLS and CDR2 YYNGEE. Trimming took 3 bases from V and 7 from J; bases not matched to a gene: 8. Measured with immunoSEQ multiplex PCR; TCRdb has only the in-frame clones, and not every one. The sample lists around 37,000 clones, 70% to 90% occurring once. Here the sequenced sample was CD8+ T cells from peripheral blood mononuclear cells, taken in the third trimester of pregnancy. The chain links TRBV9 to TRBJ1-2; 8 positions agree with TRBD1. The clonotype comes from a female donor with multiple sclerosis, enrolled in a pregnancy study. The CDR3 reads CASSARDRSGGYTF. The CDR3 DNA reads TGTGCCAGCAGCGCCCGGGACAGGTCTGGTGGCTACACCTTC.